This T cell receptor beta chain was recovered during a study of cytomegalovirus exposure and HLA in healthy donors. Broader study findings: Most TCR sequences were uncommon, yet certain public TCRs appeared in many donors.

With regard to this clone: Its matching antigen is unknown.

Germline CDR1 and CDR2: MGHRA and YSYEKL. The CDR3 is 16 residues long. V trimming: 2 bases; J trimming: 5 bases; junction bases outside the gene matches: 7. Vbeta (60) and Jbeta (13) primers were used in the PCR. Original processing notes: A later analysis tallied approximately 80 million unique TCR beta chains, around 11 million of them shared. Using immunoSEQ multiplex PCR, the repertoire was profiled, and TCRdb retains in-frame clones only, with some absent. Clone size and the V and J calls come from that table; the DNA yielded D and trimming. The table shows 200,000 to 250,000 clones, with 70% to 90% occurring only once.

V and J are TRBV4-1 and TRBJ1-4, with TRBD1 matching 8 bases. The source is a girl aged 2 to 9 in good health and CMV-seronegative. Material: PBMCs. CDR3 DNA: TGCGCCAGCAGCCAACAACCGGGACAGGCCAATGAAAAACTGTTTTTT. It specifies CASSQQPGQANEKLFF.